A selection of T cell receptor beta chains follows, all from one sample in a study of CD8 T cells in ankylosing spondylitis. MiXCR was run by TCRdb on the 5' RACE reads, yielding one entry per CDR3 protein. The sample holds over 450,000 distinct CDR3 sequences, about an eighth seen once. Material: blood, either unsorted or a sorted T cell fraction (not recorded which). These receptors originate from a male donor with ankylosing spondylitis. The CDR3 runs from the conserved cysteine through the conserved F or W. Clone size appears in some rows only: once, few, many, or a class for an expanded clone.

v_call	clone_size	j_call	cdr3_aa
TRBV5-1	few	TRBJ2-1	CASNSGTSSYNEQFF
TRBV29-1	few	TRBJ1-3	CSVEAAGNTIYF
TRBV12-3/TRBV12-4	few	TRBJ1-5	CASSRDRGRQPQHF
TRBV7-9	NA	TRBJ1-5	CASGLGGLNQPQHF
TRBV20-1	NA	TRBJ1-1	CSARELITGWSTEAFF
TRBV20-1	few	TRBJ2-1	CSADRDRDNEQFF
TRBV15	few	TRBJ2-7	CATSRPGTGIYEQYF
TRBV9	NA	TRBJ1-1	CASSALPYPNTEAFF
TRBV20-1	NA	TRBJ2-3	CSARVPEGGDTQYF
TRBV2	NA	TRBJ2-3	CASSPAGRDTQYF
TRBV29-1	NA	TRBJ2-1	CSVEDNLNEQFF
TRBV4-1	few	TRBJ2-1	CASSPYRTSGRNHNEQFF
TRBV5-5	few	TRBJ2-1	CASSLETSGSYNEQFF
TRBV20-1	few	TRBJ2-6	CSAREDRGLGANVLTF
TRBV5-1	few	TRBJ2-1	CASSRTPDHNEQFF
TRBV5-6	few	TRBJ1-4	CASSLDTEGEKLFF